This entry features one T cell receptor (beta chain) sequence. During active infection, Seattle patients enrolled and were then monitored through disease. Authors' methods: Reference gene primer amplification gave nucleated cell count estimates. The method was immunoSEQ multiplex PCR; TCRdb's version includes in-frame clones alone and lacks a portion of them. That table supplies the V and J calls and clone size; D and trimming were determined from the DNA. In the table there are 450,000 or so clones, 75% to 90% of which are singletons. The data originate from a study of blood T cell repertoires in COVID-19. Study-wide context: Donors in the United States, Italy and Spain gave samples during acute or convalescent COVID-19.

V was clipped by 4 bases and J by 0 bases, with 10 bases between them. This CDR3 has 14 residues. CDR1 and CDR2 (germline): SGHRS, YFSETQ. This sequence originates from a man between 18 and 35 years old with COVID-19, enrolled during active disease. The sequenced sample was peripheral blood. This rearrangement joins TRBV5-1 to TRBJ1-1; D is ambiguous. The CDR3 sequence is CASSDRTVNTEAFF. The DNA of the CDR3 is TGCGCCAGCAGCGACCGTACAGTGAACACTGAAGCTTTCTTT.